A single sample is the source of the 12 T cell receptor beta chains below, sequenced in a study of blood T cells in healthy people across ages. A J-beta primer mix and a sample-barcoded 5' primer were used in a second PCR of roughly 6 to 11 cycles. TCRdb ran MiXCR on the 5' RACE reads and lists one entry per CDR3 protein. This table has about 570,000 distinct CDR3 sequences, about 26% appearing once. Sequences were obtained from blood. All receptors come from a woman in her 70s in good health.

The sample holds a few counts of this clonotype. The J gene is TRBJ1-1, the V gene TRBV7-3; no firm D call. The CDR3 spans 13 residues. Trimming took off 5 bases at V and 1 base at J, with 8 bases between the two ends. Germline V CDR1 and CDR2: SGHTA, FQGTGA. CDR3 DNA: TGTGCCAGCAGCACCCACCGGAACACTGAAGCTTTCTTT. Translating it yields CASSTHRNTEAFF.

This clonotype was observed a few times. The chain couples TRBV7-3 to TRBJ2-3, with D uncertain. Germline-derived CDR1 and CDR2 are SGHTA and FQGTGA. This CDR3 spans 13 amino acids. V dropped 2 bases and J dropped 6 bases, with 9 bases sitting between them. CDR3 DNA: TGTGCCAGCAGCTTACAACCCACCGATACGCAGTATTTT. It specifies CASSLQPTDTQYF.

This clonotype was seen a handful of times. Relative to the germline gene, one junction end is altered; a read error may explain this. This chain joins TRBV7-3 and TRBJ2-1, with D unresolved. The last part of the DNA fits TRBJ2-5 better; the J call may be wrong. CDR3 length: 15 residues. Germline V CDR1 and CDR2: SGHTA, FQGTGA. CDR3 DNA sequence: TGTGCCGGCAGCTTAGTCGGAAATCGGCAAGAGACCCAGTACTTC. This encodes CAGSLVGNRQETQYF.

This chain connects TRBV2 to TRBJ2-2, with 7 bases identical to TRBD2. Germline CDR1 is SNHLY and CDR2 is FYNNEI. The ends lost 3 bases at V and 0 bases at J; junction bases unmatched: 1. The CDR3 spans 15 residues. The CDR3 spells CASSDRGANTGELFF. CDR3 sequence (DNA): TGTGCCAGCAGTGACCGGGGGGCGAACACCGGGGAGCTGTTTTTT.

The chain uses TRBV20-1 and TRBJ2-3; 8 bases fit TRBD1. Per the germline V gene, CDR1 is DFQATT and CDR2 is SNEGSKA (reference sequence). The CDR3 has 15 amino acids. Trimming cost V 6 bases and J 1 base; bases outside gene matches: 9. CDR3: CSAQDRGQGTDTQYF. CDR3 sequence (DNA): TGCAGTGCCCAAGACAGGGGACAAGGCACAGATACGCAGTATTTT.

This chain joins TRBV12-3 or TRBV12-4 and TRBJ2-1; TRBD2 might be the D (5 bases). The J call is doubtful: the DNA matches TRBJ2-5 better. This CDR3 is built from 13 residues. The CDR3 DNA is TGTGCCAGCGCCACTATTGCCGAGGGGACCCAGTACTTC. Protein: CASATIAEGTQYF.

In its sample, this clonotype was seen a few times. One end of the junction is discordant with germline, which a read error may explain. The V and J genes are TRBV6-5 and TRBJ1-3; D gene uncertain. From germline, CDR1 is MNHEY and CDR2 SVGAGI. The CDR3 extends over 16 amino acids. The CDR3 spells CASSFGRRASGDTIYF. The CDR3 DNA follows: TGTGCCAGCAGTTTCGGACGGCGGGCCTCTGGAGACACCATATATTTT.

This clonotype was counted a few times. DNA of the CDR3: TGTGCCAGCAGCCGACAGGGGCGGGGGGGCGCGTCTGGCTACACCTTC. Encoded protein: CASSRQGRGGASGYTF. The rearrangement links TRBV4-2 to TRBJ1-2; TRBD1 agrees at 8 bases. Germline V CDR1 and CDR2: LGHNA, YNFKEQ. The CDR3 runs 16 residues. Trimming removed 4 bases from V and 7 bases from J; junction bases left unmatched: 14.

This clonotype was counted between two and nine times. The rearrangement links TRBV5-1 to TRBJ2-5; D is possibly TRBD2 (5 bases). The length of the CDR3 is 12 residues. V was clipped by 6 bases and J by 1 base, with 7 bases between them. Germline V lookup: CDR1 SGHRS, CDR2 YFSETQ. CDR3 sequence (DNA): TGCGCCAGCATGGACTCCCAAGAGACCCAGTACTTC. This codes for CASMDSQETQYF.

This chain joins TRBV4-1 and TRBJ1-1; D is undetermined. Germline CDR1 MGHRA, CDR2 YSYEKL. V was trimmed by 0 bases and J by 7 bases, leaving 9 bases between them. The CDR3 spans 13 residues. This CDR3 is CASSQDKGYEAFF. In DNA, the CDR3 is TGCGCCAGCAGCCAAGATAAGGGTTATGAAGCTTTCTTT.

This clonotype was recorded a few times. This sequence joins TRBV2 and TRBJ2-3; the match to TRBD2 covers 11 bases. The CDR3 runs 15 residues. The germline V gene has CDR1 SNHLY and CDR2 FYNNEI. Trimming removed 6 bases from V and 6 bases from J; junction bases left unmatched: 8. As DNA, the CDR3 is TGTGCCAGCAGCCTTAGCGGGGGGGCCGGGGATACGCAGTATTTT. Protein: CASSLSGGAGDTQYF.

The rearrangement links TRBV3-1 to TRBJ2-5, with 8 bases lining up with TRBD1. The J call may be mistaken, given a closer DNA end match to TRBJ2-7. CDR3 length: 15 residues. Germline CDR1 and CDR2: LGHDT and YNNKEL (reference sequence). The CDR3, as DNA: TGTGCCAGCAGCCACGGCGGACAGGGCTCCTACGAGCAGTACTTC. Translation: CASSHGGQGSYEQYF.